The present entry profiles one T cell receptor (beta chain) with its context. The authors prepared the TCRbeta library with unique molecular identifiers. TCRdb fed the PCR reads into MiXCR, producing one record per CDR3 protein. The profile shows about 610,000 distinct CDR3 sequences, under 12% of them singletons. This sample stems from a study of T-cell reconstitution after alpha-beta-depleted transplantation in children. Germline CDR1 ENHRY, CDR2 SYGVKD. The CDR3 contains 13 residues. The V and J ends lost 5 bases and 0 bases respectively, with 7 bases between them. This chain uses TRBV10-3 with TRBJ2-5, with D hard to call. The clonotype originates from a human donor who donated a stem cell graft to a child with acute myeloid leukemia. The input for sequencing was PBMCs from the stem cell graft donor, taken from the stem cell graft. As DNA, the CDR3 is TGTGCCATCAGTTCAGTAAACCAAGAGACCCAGTACTTC. It is translated as CAISSVNQETQYF.